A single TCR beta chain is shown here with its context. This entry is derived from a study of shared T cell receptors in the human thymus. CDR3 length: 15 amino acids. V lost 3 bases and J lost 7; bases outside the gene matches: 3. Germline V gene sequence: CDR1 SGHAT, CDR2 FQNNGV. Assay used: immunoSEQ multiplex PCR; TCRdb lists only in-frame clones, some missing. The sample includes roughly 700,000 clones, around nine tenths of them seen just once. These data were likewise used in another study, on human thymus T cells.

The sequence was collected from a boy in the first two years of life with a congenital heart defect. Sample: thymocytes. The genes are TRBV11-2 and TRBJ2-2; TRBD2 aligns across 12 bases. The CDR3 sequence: CASSLTSGSRGELFF. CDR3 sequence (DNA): TGTGCCAGCAGCTTGACTAGCGGGAGTCGCGGGGAGCTGTTTTTT. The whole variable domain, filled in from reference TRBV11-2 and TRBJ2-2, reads EAGVAQSPRYKIIEKRQSVAFWCNPISGHATLYWYQQILGQGPKLLIQFQNNGVVDDSQLPKDRFSAERLKGVDSTLKIQPAKLEDSAVYLCASSLTSGSRGELFFGEGSRLTVL.